This T cell receptor (beta chain) originates from a study of shared clonotypes between healthy human individuals (dated by TCRdb to the early 2020s). General notes on the study: A few men and a couple of women, aged 18 to 49 years, made up the cohort. To increase sequencing depth and limit assay-specific biases, TCR repertoire library preparation and sequencing were carried out by different laboratories using diverse techniques. To estimate repertoire size and how much clonotypes are shared between individuals, the study performed deep sequencing of blood TCR repertoires from roughly five healthy adults. Each donor's leukapheresis produced roughly between roughly 0.85 and 9.5 billion PBMCs. For each donor, CD4 naive and CD4 memory were each run on three plates, CD8 naive on two plates, and CD8 memory on one plate. What the authors observed across the whole study: Based on pairwise subsampling, the degree of clonotype sharing among donors was expected to be affected by sequencing depth. Estimated clonotype richness was generally larger for naive than for memory subsets. Because the study included only a small number of donors, the genetic and exposure-history diversity represented was limited. Across a handful of donors, roughly 5% of naive CD4, around 3.5% of naive CD8, about 2.3% of memory CD4, and 0.3% to 0.45% of memory CD8 clonotypes were shared. Compared with non-shared clonotypes, clonotypes shared by all four sorted-subset donors had higher generation probabilities. Rarefaction of sorted-subset datasets indicated incomplete sequencing despite the large sequencing depth. Sampling was restricted to blood, and TCR repertoires in tissues likely differ from the TCR repertoires found in blood.

Using the deep immunoSEQ assay, TCR CDR3 regions were amplified from genomic DNA by multiplex PCR. For each cell subset, the extracted genomic DNA was distributed evenly across all wells of several immunoSEQ 96-well plates, and each plate served as one replicate. For sorted subsets, around 200 ng genomic DNA, equal to tens of thousands of T cell genomes, was loaded into each replicate PCR. Purified libraries were measured with a Qubit 3.0 fluorometer, size-checked on a Bioanalyzer 2100, and measured again with the KAPA Library Quantification kit. Every immunoSEQ 96-well plate was sequenced on a dedicated single-read 150-cycle Illumina NextSeq 550 flow cell. Per the source publication's procedure: Because the immunoSEQ output held only junctional sequences and lacked quality scores, the filtering could not match the filtering applied to full-length reads. Sequences were annotated with PyIR, a Python wrapper for IgBLAST v1.9, using IMGT germline references to assign V/J genes and CDR3. Any read was removed if the V/J assignment was weak (E-value above 1e-6), the CDR3 was missing, or the read contained stop codons, out-of-frame junctions, or ambiguous translated residues. V3J clonotypes were defined as sequences sharing an identical inferred V gene, J gene, and CDR3 amino acid sequence. Percentage overlap between repertoires was calculated by dividing the number of shared unique clonotypes by the size of the smaller repertoire. Repertoire richness was assessed with RTK rarefaction, the Chao1 estimator, and Recon v2.1 estimates of unobserved clonotypes. OLGA was used to compute generation probabilities for all TCRbeta clonotypes that the gDNA method yielded from four donors. In its TCRdb copy, this immuneACCESS table keeps in-frame sequences only and misses some clones. Where compared with another copy, unresolved V genes explain less than half of these, and the others have no known cause. V and J calls and clone size are copied from that table; D and trimming were computed from the DNA. The sample table holds roughly 1,500,000 clones, of which around 98.5% were seen once. The ten largest clones add up to around 0.33% of the sample.

Notes on this clone: This clone's antigen is unknown. One base away there is no much larger clone; base qualities are not given.

The donors were healthy, HIV-negative adults who had no recently reported acute infections or vaccinations. Every donor was a Caucasian adult living in Nashville, Tennessee, USA. CD4+ T cells were enriched through magnetic negative selection, after which naive cells were positively selected on CD45RA and the remaining negative fraction served as the memory subset. After blood collection by leukapheresis, PBMCs were isolated using Ficoll-Histopaque density gradient centrifugation and then cryopreserved in the vapor phase of liquid nitrogen. Analytical flow cytometry was used to check the purity and quantity of every magnetically sorted T cell population. Genomic DNA was isolated from each sorted fraction and quantified by UV absorbance on a Nanodrop 2000c. V is pruned by 4 bases and J by 3 bases, leaving 7 bases of the junction without a gene match. CDR3 length: 14 amino acids, cysteine to phenylalanine. This entry keeps only the CDR3 DNA: 42 bases, framed from base 1. CDR1 is given as SQVTM and CDR2 as ANQGSEA, both from the germline V gene.

The chain couples TRBV29-1 to TRBJ2-7, with TRBD2 identical over 9 junction bases. The receptor was derived from a man younger than 40 in good health. What was sequenced was naive CD4+ T cells sorted from blood. The sample's cell subset or site, from its label and the paper: CD45RA+ positively selected. The DNA is TGCAGCGTTGCGCTAGCGGGAATGTTCTACGAGCAGTACTTC. Its protein reads: CSVALAGMFYEQYF.